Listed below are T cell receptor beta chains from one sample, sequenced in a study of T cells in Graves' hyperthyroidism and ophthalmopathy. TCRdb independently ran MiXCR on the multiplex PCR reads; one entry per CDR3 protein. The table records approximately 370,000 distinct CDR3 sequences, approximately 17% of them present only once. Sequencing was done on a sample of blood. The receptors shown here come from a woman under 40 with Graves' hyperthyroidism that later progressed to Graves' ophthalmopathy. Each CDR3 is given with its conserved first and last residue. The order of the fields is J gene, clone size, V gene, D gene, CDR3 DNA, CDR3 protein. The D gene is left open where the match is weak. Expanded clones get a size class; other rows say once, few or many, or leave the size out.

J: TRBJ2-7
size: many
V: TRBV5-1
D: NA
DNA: TGCGCCAGCAGCCACTATGGAAGTGACTACGAGCAGTACTTC
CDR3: CASSHYGSDYEQYF

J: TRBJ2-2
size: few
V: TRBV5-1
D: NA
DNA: TGCGCCAGCAGCTTTCAAGGGGCGAACACCGGGGAGCTGTTTTTT
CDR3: CASSFQGANTGELFF

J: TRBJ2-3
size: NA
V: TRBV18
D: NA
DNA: TGTGCCAGCTCACCAGGATCGGGGCCTGAGGATACGCAGTATTTT
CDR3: CASSPGSGPEDTQYF

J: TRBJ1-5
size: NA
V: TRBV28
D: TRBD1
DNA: TGTGCCAGCAGTCACTCGGGACAGGGTAGTCGTCAGCCCCAGCATTTT
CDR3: CASSHSGQGSRQPQHF

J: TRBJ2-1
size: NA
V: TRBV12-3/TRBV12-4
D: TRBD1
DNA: TGTGCCAGCAGTCCCGACAGGGTCATAATAGATGAGCAGTTCTTC
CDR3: CASSPDRVIIDEQFF

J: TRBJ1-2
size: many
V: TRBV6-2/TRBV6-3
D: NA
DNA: TGTGCCAGCAGAGGGGATGGACAGCCCTATGGCTACACCTTC
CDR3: CASRGDGQPYGYTF

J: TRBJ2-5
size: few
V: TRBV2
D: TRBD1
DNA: TGTGCCAGCAGTGAAGGGATGAACAGGGGGCCAGAGACCCAGTACTTC
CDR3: CASSEGMNRGPETQYF

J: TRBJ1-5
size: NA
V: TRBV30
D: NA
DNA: TGTGCCTGGGGTGTAGCCGGCAATCAGCCCCAGCATTTT
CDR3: CAWGVAGNQPQHF

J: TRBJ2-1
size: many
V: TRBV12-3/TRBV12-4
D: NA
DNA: TGTGCCAGCAGTTTTGGCCGCAATGAGCAGTTCTTC
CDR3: CASSFGRNEQFF

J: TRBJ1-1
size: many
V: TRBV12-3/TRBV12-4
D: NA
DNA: TGTGCCAGCAGTTTTGGCACCCGAGACACTGAAGCTTTCTTT
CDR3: CASSFGTRDTEAFF

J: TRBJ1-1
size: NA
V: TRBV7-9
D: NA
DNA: TGTGCCAGCAGCTTTTCTTCGTCGAACACTGAAGCTTTCTTT
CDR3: CASSFSSSNTEAFF

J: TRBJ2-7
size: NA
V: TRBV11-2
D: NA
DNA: TGTGCCAGCAGACCCCAGGGCCGGTCCCACGAGCAGTACTTC
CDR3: CASRPQGRSHEQYF

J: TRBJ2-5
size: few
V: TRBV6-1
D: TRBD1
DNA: TGTGCCAGCAGGGATAATACAGGGGGCTTGGAGACCCAGTACTTC
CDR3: CASRDNTGGLETQYF

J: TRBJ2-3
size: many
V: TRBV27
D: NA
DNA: TGTGCCAGCTCTGCGGCAGATACGCAGTATTTT
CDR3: CASSAADTQYF

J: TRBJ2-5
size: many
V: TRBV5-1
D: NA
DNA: TGCGCCAGCAGCTTGATCGGGGCCAGGCAAGAGACCCAGTACTTC
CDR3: CASSLIGARQETQYF

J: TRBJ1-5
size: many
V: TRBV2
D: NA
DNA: TGTGCCAGCAGTTTTAACAGGAATCAGCCCCAGCATTTT
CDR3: CASSFNRNQPQHF

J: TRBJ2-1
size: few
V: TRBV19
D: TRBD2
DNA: TGTGCCAGTAGTATAGTACTAGCGGCCAATGAGCAGTTCTTC
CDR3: CASSIVLAANEQFF

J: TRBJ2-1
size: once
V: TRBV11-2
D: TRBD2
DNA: TGTGCCAGCAGCTTTTACTGGGCTAGCGGGATCAATGAGCAGTTCTTC
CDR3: CASSFYWASGINEQFF

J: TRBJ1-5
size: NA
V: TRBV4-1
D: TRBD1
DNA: TGCGCCAGCAGCCAAGTTGGCAGGGGGTATCAGCCCCAGCATTTT
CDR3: CASSQVGRGYQPQHF

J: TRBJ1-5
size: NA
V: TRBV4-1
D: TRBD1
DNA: TGCGCCAGCAGCCATCTACCAATTCAGACAGGGTGGCATCAGCCCCAGCATTTT
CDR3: CASSHLPIQTGWHQPQHF

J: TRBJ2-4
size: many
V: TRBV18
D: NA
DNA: TGTGCCAGCTCACCTCTCGCAGCCAAAAACATTCAGTACTTC
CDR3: CASSPLAAKNIQYF

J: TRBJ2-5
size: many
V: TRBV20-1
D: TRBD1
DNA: TGCAGTGCTCCCCGAGTGTTGACAGGGGTAAGGGAGACCCAGTACTTC
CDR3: CSAPRVLTGVRETQYF

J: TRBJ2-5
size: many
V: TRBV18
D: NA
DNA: TGTGCCAGCTCACCACCGATTTCAGAGCAAGAGACCCAGTACTTC
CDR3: CASSPPISEQETQYF

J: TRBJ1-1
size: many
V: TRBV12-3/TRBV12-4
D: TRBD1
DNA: TGTGCCAGCAGTTTTGGACAGGTTAACACTGAAGCTTTCTTT
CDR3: CASSFGQVNTEAFF

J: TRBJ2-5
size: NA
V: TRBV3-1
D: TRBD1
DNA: TGTGCCAGCAGCCGACAGGGGATCGAGGAGACCCAGTACTTC
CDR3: CASSRQGIEETQYF

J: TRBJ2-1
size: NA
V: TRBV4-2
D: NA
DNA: TGTGCCAGCAGCCACGGCGGGGTCTACAATGAGCAGTTCTTC
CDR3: CASSHGGVYNEQFF